The 13 T cell receptor beta chains reported below all come from one sample, sequenced in a study of monozygotic twins with inflammatory bowel disease. TCRdb derives one entry per CDR3 protein from the 5' RACE reads, leaving out DNA. The table for this sample gives some 300,000 distinct CDR3 sequences. Material for sequencing was blood. The receptor source for this set is a human donor with ulcerative colitis or Crohn's disease, or a healthy co-twin of an affected twin (not recorded which).

V gene TRBV23-1 combines with J gene TRBJ2-3; TCRdb lists TRBD1, though no DNA is available to test this call. TRBV23-1 is identified as an open reading frame with a role that is uncertain. This CDR3 is 19 amino acids long. The CDR3 is CASSQSAAFRAGAADTQYF.

The chain employs TRBV11-2 and TRBJ2-1; TCRdb picks TRBD2, but there is no DNA to check that call. Germline V gene sequence: CDR1 SGHAT, CDR2 FQNNGV. The CDR3 contains 14 residues. The CDR3 loop is CASNKRGGPDEQFF.

The rearrangement uses TRBV12-3 or TRBV12-4 and TRBJ2-7; TCRdb's D gene call, TRBD1, goes unchecked for lack of DNA. CDR3 length equals 15 residues. CDR3: CASSLSGTLSYEQYF.

CDR3 region: CASSLGPQGISNQPQHF. The V and J genes are TRBV5-5 and TRBJ1-5; TCRdb proposes TRBD1, but this gene call is untestable without DNA. There are 17 residues in the CDR3. Germline values: CDR1 SGHKS, CDR2 YYEKEE (reference sequence).

The rearrangement joins TRBV5-1 to TRBJ1-2; TCRdb returns TRBD1, unconfirmable since there is no DNA. CDR1 and CDR2 from the germline V gene are SGHRS and YFSETQ. This CDR3 is built from 13 residues. The CDR3 sequence: CASSPTEPYGYTF.

The rearrangement links TRBV20-1 to TRBJ2-3; TCRdb's assignment of TRBD1 cannot be checked, as there is no DNA. CDR3 length equals 15 residues. Germline V gives CDR1 DFQATT, CDR2 SNEGSKA (reference sequence). The CDR3 sequence is CSARYRDTYTDTQYF.

The chain recombines TRBV10-3 with TRBJ2-1. This CDR3 region has 11 residues. CDR1 ENHRY and CDR2 SYGVKD come from the germline V gene. The CDR3 spells CAISEGVGLFF.

V is TRBV29-1 and J is TRBJ2-5; without DNA, the TCRdb call of TRBD1 cannot be checked. The germline V gene encodes CDR1 SQVTM and CDR2 ANQGSEA. There are 15 residues in the CDR3. Here the CDR3 reads CSVEGPMGAGETQYF.

The J gene is TRBJ2-3, the V gene TRBV10-3. This CDR3 region has 14 residues. Germline lookup yields CDR1 ENHRY and CDR2 SYGVKD. Here the CDR3 reads CAISESTGTDTQYF.

V and J are TRBV20-1 and TRBJ1-2; the D call of TRBD1 rests on TCRdb alone, since no DNA is present to check it. CDR3 length equals 13 residues. The V gene's germline CDR1 is DFQATT and CDR2 SNEGSKA (reference sequence). CDR3 in amino acids: CSAREGGSDGYTF.

J is TRBJ1-5 and V is TRBV12-3 or TRBV12-4; checking the TCRdb D call of TRBD1 is not possible without DNA. The CDR3 covers 15 residues. CDR3 region: CASSAGTGLNQPQHF.

This chain uses TRBV29-1 with TRBJ1-1; the D call from TCRdb, TRBD1, cannot be confirmed without DNA. Germline V CDR1 and CDR2: SQVTM, ANQGSEA. The CDR3 has 13 amino acids. CDR3 protein: CSALGQMNTEAFF.

The chain couples TRBV3-1 to TRBJ1-1; no DNA is available, so the TRBD1 call from TCRdb remains unchecked. Germline V gene sequence: CDR1 LGHDT, CDR2 YNNKEL (reference sequence). This CDR3 is built from 15 residues. The CDR3 loop is CASSKRGTGDTEAFF.